The 14 T cell receptor beta chains reported below all come from one sample, sequenced in a study of cytomegalovirus exposure and HLA in healthy donors. The PCR made use of 60 Vbeta and 13 Jbeta primers. Measured with immunoSEQ multiplex PCR; TCRdb has only the in-frame clones, and not every one. The table records some 150,000 clones, 60% to 80% of them present only once. The sequenced sample consisted of PBMCs. The receptor source for this set is a man aged 35-49 years in good health and CMV-seronegative.

The chain has TRBV28 and TRBJ1-5; TRBD1 matches at 12 bases. V lost 6 bases and J lost 9; bases outside the gene matches: 12. The germline gives CDR1 MDHEN, CDR2 SYDVKM. The CDR3 loop spans 16 amino acids. CDR3 in amino acids: CASRGQGAESFWPQHF. CDR3 DNA: TGTGCCAGCAGGGGACAGGGGGCGGAATCATTTTGGCCCCAGCATTTT.

V is TRBV28 and J is TRBJ1-2; maybe TRBD1 (5 bases). From germline, CDR1 is MDHEN and CDR2 SYDVKM. The CDR3 sequence is 15 residues long. Trimming removed 3 bases from V and 6 bases from J, with 17 bases in between. CDR3 DNA sequence: TGTGCCAGCAGTTTCTCGCGGCAGGGACTGGATGGCTACACCTTC. It translates to CASSFSRQGLDGYTF.

The chain recombines TRBV4-1 with TRBJ2-3; 10 nucleotides agree with TRBD1. The CDR3 has 21 amino acids. The germline V gene encodes CDR1 MGHRA and CDR2 YSYEKL. J gave up 3 bases and V 1 base, and 19 bases lay outside the gene matches. The CDR3: CASSQVGTGTGDPLRTDTQYF. CDR3 DNA sequence: TGCGCCAGCAGCCAAGTTGGGACCGGGACAGGGGATCCCCTTAGAACAGATACGCAGTATTTT.

In DNA, the CDR3 is TGCGCCAGCAGCCAAGATTCCCCAGGGAACGAGCAGTACTTC. It codes for CASSQDSPGNEQYF. The chain carries TRBV4-1 and TRBJ2-5, with TRBD1 as a possible D gene (5 bases). The J call is uncertain, as TRBJ2-7 better fits the DNA end. The CDR3 length is 14 residues. Germline V lookup: CDR1 MGHRA, CDR2 YSYEKL.

This clone came up a few times. The chain employs TRBV4-1 and TRBJ1-1, with a weak D call TRBD1 (6 bases). Germline CDR1 and CDR2: MGHRA and YSYEKL. The CDR3 consists of 18 residues. Trimming pared 0 bases from V and 5 bases from J, leaving 22 bases between. The CDR3 nucleotides read TGCGCCAGCAGCCAAGATCTACGGACAGACCCGCCGGGAACTGAAGCTTTCTTT. As protein: CASSQDLRTDPPGTEAFF.

V is TRBV7-9 and J is TRBJ2-7; tentatively, D is TRBD2 (5 bases). Trimming took off 4 bases at V and 5 bases at J, with 15 bases between the two ends. The CDR3 spans 14 residues. Germline CDR1 is SEHNR and CDR2 is FQNEAQ (reference sequence). The DNA for the CDR3 is TGTGCCAGCAGCTCAGGATTGAGGGAAGACGAGCAGTACTTC. Its translation: CASSSGLREDEQYF.

This clone was detected only a few times. V gene TRBV7-3 combines with J gene TRBJ2-2, with 7 bases fitting TRBD1. The CDR3 has 16 amino acids. The V and J ends lost 5 bases and 1 base, in that order; junction bases with no gene match: 7. Germline loops: CDR1 SGHTA, CDR2 FQGTGA. The CDR3 nucleotides read TGTGCCAGCAGCGTAAACGCAGGGGGGAACACCGGGGAGCTGTTTTTT. It encodes CASSVNAGGNTGELFF.

This chain links TRBV10-3 with TRBJ1-1; TRBD1 matches at 7 bases. Germline-derived CDR1 and CDR2 are ENHRY and SYGVKD. V trimming: 2 bases; J trimming: 0 bases; junction bases outside the gene matches: 6. CDR3 length: 16 amino acids. CDR3 DNA: TGTGCCATCAGTGAGAGTAAGGGGGCCATGAACACTGAAGCTTTCTTT. It codes for CAISESKGAMNTEAFF.

J is TRBJ2-7 and V is TRBV28, with 10 bases fitting TRBD1. CDR1 is MDHEN and CDR2 is SYDVKM in the germline V gene. There are 16 residues in the CDR3. Trimming removed 6 bases from V and 4 bases from J; junction bases left unmatched: 12. CDR3 bases: TGTGCCAGCAGCACCGCCGGGACAGGGGCAAGGTACGAGCAGTACTTC. Translating gives CASSTAGTGARYEQYF.

This chain connects TRBV4-3 to TRBJ1-2, with D possibly matching TRBD1 (5 bases). V gave up 2 bases and J gave up 0 bases, with 13 bases separating them. CDR3 size: 16 residues. CDR1 and CDR2 (germline): LGHNA, YSLEER. As DNA, the CDR3 is TGCGCCAGCAGCCAATCCTGGGGGGGGGCTAACTATGGCTACACCTTC. This gives the protein CASSQSWGGANYGYTF.

This clone was observed once. V and J are TRBV19 and TRBJ1-5; 7 nucleotides align to TRBD1. The CDR3 contains 14 residues. V lost 0 bases to trimming and J lost 5 bases; unmatched junction nucleotides: 1. Germline V gene data show CDR1 as LNHDA and CDR2 as SQIVND (reference sequence). CDR3 nucleotide sequence: TGTGCCAGTAGTATAGAAGGGGGCTATCAGCCCCAGCATTTT. Amino acid sequence: CASSIEGGYQPQHF.

V gene TRBV11-2 combines with J gene TRBJ1-4; 8 bases agree with TRBD1. The germline V gene encodes CDR1 SGHAT and CDR2 FQNNGV. The CDR3 covers 15 residues. With 5 bases clipped from V and 4 bases from J, the junction kept 6 bases outside the gene matches. CDR3 coding DNA: TGTGCCAGCAGCCGTGGGACAGGCGTTAATGAAAAACTGTTTTTT. Protein product: CASSRGTGVNEKLFF.

The chain joins TRBV2 to TRBJ2-2, with 9 positions matching TRBD1. Germline CDR1 SNHLY, CDR2 FYNNEI. V was pared by 6 bases and J by 3 bases, with 8 bases of the junction left unmatched. The CDR3 sequence is 16 residues long. DNA of the CDR3: TGTGCCAGCAGAGTATCCGGGACAGGGCACACCGGGGAGCTGTTTTTT. This sequence encodes CASRVSGTGHTGELFF.

V is TRBV5-6 and J is TRBJ1-6; D may be TRBD1 (5 bases). The V end was cut by 4 bases, the J end by 9 bases, with 14 bases between. Germline V gene data show CDR1 as SGHDT and CDR2 as YYEEEE. This CDR3 comprises 14 residues. This CDR3 is CASSPERGISPLHF. The CDR3 bases are TGTGCCAGCAGCCCCGAAAGGGGAATTTCACCCCTCCACTTT.